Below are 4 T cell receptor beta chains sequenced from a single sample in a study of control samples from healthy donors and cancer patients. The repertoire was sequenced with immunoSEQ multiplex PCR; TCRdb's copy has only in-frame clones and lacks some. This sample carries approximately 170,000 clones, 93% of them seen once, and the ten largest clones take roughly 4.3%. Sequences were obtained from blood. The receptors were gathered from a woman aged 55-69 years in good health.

Here the CDR3 DNA reads TGTGCCAGCACCCCAATGAGGGGGGGGACCAATCAGCCCCAGCATTTT. Translation: CASTPMRGGTNQPQHF. The rearrangement uses TRBV7-8 and TRBJ1-5; tentative D call: TRBD1 (6 bases). V lost 7 bases and J lost 3, with 19 bases in between. CDR3 length equals 16 residues. Germline V lookup: CDR1 SGHVS, CDR2 FQNEAQ.

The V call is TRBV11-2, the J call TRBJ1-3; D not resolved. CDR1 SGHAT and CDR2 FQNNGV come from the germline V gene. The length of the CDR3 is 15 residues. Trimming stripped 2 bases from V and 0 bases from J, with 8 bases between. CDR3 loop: CASSLTSRSGNTIYF. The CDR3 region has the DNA TGTGCCAGCAGCTTAACTAGCCGCTCTGGAAACACCATATATTTT.

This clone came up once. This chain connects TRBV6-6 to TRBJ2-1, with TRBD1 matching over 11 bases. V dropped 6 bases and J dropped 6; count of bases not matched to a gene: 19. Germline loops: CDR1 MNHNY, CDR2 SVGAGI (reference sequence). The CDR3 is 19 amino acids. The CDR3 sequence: CASSRLGTGGYRGGNEQFF. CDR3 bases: TGTGCCAGCAGCCGACTCGGGACAGGGGGTTATAGGGGCGGCAATGAGCAGTTCTTC.

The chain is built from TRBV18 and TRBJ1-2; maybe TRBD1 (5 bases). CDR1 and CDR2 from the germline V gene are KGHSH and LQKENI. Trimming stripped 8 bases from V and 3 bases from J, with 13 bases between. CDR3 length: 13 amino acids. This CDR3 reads CASLTGVDYGYTF. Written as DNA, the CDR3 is TGTGCCAGCCTGACGGGGGTAGACTATGGCTACACCTTC.